The T cell receptor beta chain described here comes from a study of blood T cell repertoires in COVID-19. Study background: COVID-19 samples from acute and convalescent phases originated in the United States, Italy and Spain. Sources were T cells, B-cell-depleted T cells, or PBMCs; the material itself was cDNA or gDNA.

In the original analysis: Reference gene primer amplification gave nucleated cell count estimates. TCRdb's copy holds only in-frame clones and misses some; the assay was immunoSEQ multiplex PCR. That table supplies the V and J calls and clone size; D and trimming were determined from the DNA. The table has over 300,000 clones, roughly 85% seen once. There are a few counts of this clone. This CDR3 has 14 amino acids. Germline V gene data show CDR1 as KGHDR and CDR2 as SFDVKD. The germline V and J ends were trimmed by 2 bases and 2 bases, with 8 bases remaining between them. This chain connects TRBV24-1 to TRBJ1-2, with D possibly being TRBD1 (5 bases). Sequences were obtained from peripheral blood. The sequence was obtained from a human donor in a cohort sampled during active COVID-19. The CDR3 DNA is TGTGCCACCAGTGATTGGGGCAGCAACTATGGCTACACCTTC. Translating it yields CATSDWGSNYGYTF.